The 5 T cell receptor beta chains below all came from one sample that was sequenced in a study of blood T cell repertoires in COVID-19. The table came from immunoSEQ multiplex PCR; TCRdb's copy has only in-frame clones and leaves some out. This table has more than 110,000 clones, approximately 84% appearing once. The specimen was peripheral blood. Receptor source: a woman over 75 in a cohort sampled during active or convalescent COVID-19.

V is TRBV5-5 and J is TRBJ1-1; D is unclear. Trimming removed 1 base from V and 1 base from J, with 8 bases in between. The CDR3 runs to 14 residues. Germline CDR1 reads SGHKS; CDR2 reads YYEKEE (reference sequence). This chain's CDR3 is CASSLFQQNTEAFF. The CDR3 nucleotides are TGTGCCAGCAGCTTGTTCCAACAGAACACTGAAGCTTTCTTT.

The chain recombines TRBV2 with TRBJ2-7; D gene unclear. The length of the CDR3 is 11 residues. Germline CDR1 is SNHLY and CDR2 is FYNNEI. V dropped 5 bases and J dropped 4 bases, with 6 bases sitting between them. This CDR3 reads CASSPKYEQYF. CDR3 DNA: TGTGCCAGCAGTCCTAAGTACGAGCAGTACTTC.

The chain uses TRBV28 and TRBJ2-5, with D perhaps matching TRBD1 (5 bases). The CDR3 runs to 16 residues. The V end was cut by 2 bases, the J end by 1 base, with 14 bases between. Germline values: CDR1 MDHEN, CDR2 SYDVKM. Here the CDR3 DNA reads TGTGCCAGCAGTTTAAGGGCAGGGCGAGCCCAAGAGACCCAGTACTTC. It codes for CASSLRAGRAQETQYF. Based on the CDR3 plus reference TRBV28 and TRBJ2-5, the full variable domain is DVKVTQSSRYLVKRTGEKVFLECVQDMDHENMFWYRQDPGLGLRLIYFSYDVKMKEKGDIPEGYSVSREKKERFSLILESASTNQTSMYLCASSLRAGRAQETQYFGPGTRLLVL.

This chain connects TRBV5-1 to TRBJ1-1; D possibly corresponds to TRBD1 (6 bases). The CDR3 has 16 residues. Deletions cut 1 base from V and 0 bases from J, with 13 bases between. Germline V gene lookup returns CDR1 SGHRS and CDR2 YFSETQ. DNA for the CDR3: TGCGCCAGCAGCTTGATGCCAGGGGATATGAACACTGAAGCTTTCTTT. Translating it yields CASSLMPGDMNTEAFF.

This chain's CDR3 is CASSIDNRGLNEQFF. CDR3 bases: TGTGCCAGTAGTATTGATAACAGGGGGCTGAATGAGCAGTTCTTC. The chain carries TRBV19 and TRBJ2-1; 9 bases line up with TRBD1. This CDR3 spans 15 amino acids. V shed 3 bases, J shed 7 bases, and the junction held 7 bases outside the gene matches. CDR1 LNHDA and CDR2 SQIVND come from the germline V gene (reference sequence). Using reference TRBV19 and TRBJ2-1 for the parts outside the CDR3, the full variable domain is DGGITQSPKYLFRKEGQNVTLSCEQNLNHDAMYWYRQDPGQGLRLIYYSQIVNDFQKGDIAEGYSVSREKKESFPLTVTSAQKNPTAFYLCASSIDNRGLNEQFFGPGTRLTVL.